This T cell receptor (delta chain) was sequenced during a study of γδ T cells in repeated Plasmodium falciparum infection. Remarks on this clone: The antigen is undetermined. For this DNA, TCRdb reports the protein of a much larger clone, which diverges at residue 11, most likely from a read error; the protein presented here is translated directly from the DNA.

V trimming: 0 bases; J trimming: 0 bases; junction bases outside the gene matches: 25. CDR3 length: 25 residues. Germline V lookup: CDR1 TSWWSYY, CDR2 QGS. Study-level points and caveats: Vdelta2-negative gammadelta repertoires appeared less diverse and less shared in Malian than Australian children.

TCRdb re-called the multiplex PCR reads using CATT. The sample holds over 55,000 delta-chain clones; 1.7% are singletons and the top ten take approximately 15%. Gammadelta T cells were flow-sorted from PBMC into Vgamma9/Vdelta2+ and Vdelta2-negative populations for bulk analysis. The chain is built from TRDV1 and TRDJ1, with 13 nucleotides matching TRDD3. The J gene, not given by TCRdb, was assigned here from a germline match of the nucleotide sequence. The origin of this receptor is a pool of human donors (malaria-infected and uninfected, not separated). The material sequenced was gamma-delta T cells from blood. The DNA for the CDR3 is TGTGCTCTTGGGGAACTATCCCCAACGCCTCTTTACTGGGGGATACGAGTACCTTACACCGATAAACTCATCTTT. This sequence encodes CALGELSPTPLYWGIRVPYTDKLIF.